The 20 T cell receptor beta chains below all came from one sample that was sequenced in a study of blood T cells in healthy people across ages. Then a second PCR, running about 6 to 11 cycles, was carried out with a sample-barcoded 5' primer and a J-beta primer mix. Using its own MiXCR run on the 5' RACE reads, TCRdb lists one record per CDR3 protein. The sample yields 550,000 to 700,000 distinct CDR3 sequences, 25% to 30% seen once. Material: blood. The receptors here all came from a woman in her 70s in good health.

This clonotype has a handful of counts. The chain carries TRBV11-3 and TRBJ2-2, with 8 bases that match TRBD1. Unmatched junction bases numbered 13, after V lost 3 bases and J lost 4 bases. This CDR3 has 18 residues. CDR1 SGHNT and CDR2 YENEEA come from the germline V gene. The CDR3 DNA reads TGTGCCAGCAGCTTTAACAGGGGGGTAGTTCGCCGCACCGGGGAGCTGTTTTTT. Its translation: CASSFNRGVVRRTGELFF.

This clonotype was picked up one time. The gene calls are TRBV7-6 and TRBJ2-1; no definite D call. Trimming pared 5 bases from V and 3 bases from J, leaving 11 bases between. Germline CDR1 reads SGHVS; CDR2 reads FNYEAQ. This CDR3 is built from 14 residues. CDR3 region: CASSPQRNYNEQFF. CDR3 in DNA: TGTGCCAGCAGCCCCCAGCGTAACTACAATGAGCAGTTCTTC.

A few counts support this clonotype. This chain connects TRBV7-2 to TRBJ1-1; D ambiguous. The V and J ends lost 4 bases and 0 bases respectively, with 9 bases between them. This CDR3 region has 14 residues. CDR1 is SGHTA, CDR2 FQGNSA, per germline. The CDR3 coding sequence is TGTGCCAGCAGCTCCACAGTGGTGAACACTGAAGCTTTCTTT. Protein sequence: CASSSTVVNTEAFF.

The rearrangement links TRBV3-1 to TRBJ1-5; possibly TRBD1 for D (6 bases). From germline, CDR1 is LGHDT and CDR2 YNNKEL (reference sequence). This CDR3 is 13 amino acids long. Trimming removed 0 bases at V and 7 bases at J, with 7 bases between. CDR3 in amino acids: CASSQEGGQPQHF. The CDR3 DNA reads TGTGCCAGCAGCCAAGAGGGGGGCCAGCCCCAGCATTTT. Complete variable domain (other parts from reference TRBV3-1 and TRBJ1-5): DTAVSQTPKYLVTQMGNDKSIKCEQNLGHDTMYWYKQDSKKFLKIMFSYNNKELIINETVPNRFSPKSPDKAHLNLHINSLELGDSAVYFCASSQEGGQPQHFGDGTRLSIL.

This clonotype was observed a handful of times. CDR3 region: CASSTSRERVTEAFF. CDR3 coding DNA: TGTGCCAGCAGCACATCCCGGGAGAGGGTTACTGAAGCTTTCTTT. The rearrangement joins TRBV11-1 to TRBJ1-1; D ambiguous. The germline V and J ends were trimmed by 5 bases and 5 bases, with 18 bases remaining between them. Germline assignment: CDR1 SGHAT and CDR2 FQDESV (reference sequence). There are 15 residues in the CDR3. Filled out from reference TRBV11-1 and TRBJ1-1, the complete variable domain reads EAEVAQSPRYKITEKSQAVAFWCDPISGHATLYWYRQILGQGPELLVQFQDESVVDDSQLPKDRFSAERLKGVDSTLKIQPAELGDSAMYLCASSTSRERVTEAFFGQGTRLTVV.

This clonotype occurred a few times. At one end the junction does not follow the germline gene, possibly because of a read error. The CDR3 nucleotides read TGCGCCAGCAGCCAAGACCTTAGCGGGCCGAGCTCCTACAATGAGCAGTTTTTC. Amino acids: CASSQDLSGPSSYNEQFF. The rearrangement links TRBV4-3 to TRBJ2-1, with 7 bases identical to TRBD2. CDR3 length: 18 residues. Germline loops: CDR1 LGHNA, CDR2 YSLEER.

The rearrangement joins TRBV5-5 to TRBJ1-4; D call uncertain. The CDR3 loop spans 15 amino acids. V was shortened by 5 bases and J by 7 bases, with 18 bases between the two germline ends. The germline gives CDR1 SGHKS, CDR2 YYEKEE (reference sequence). The CDR3 reads CASRTSGAKSEKLFF. For the CDR3, the DNA is TGTGCCAGCAGAACCTCGGGAGCTAAGAGTGAAAAACTGTTTTTT.

This clonotype was counted many times. The rearrangement links TRBV20-1 to TRBJ1-4; 8 bases align to TRBD1. CDR1 is DFQATT, CDR2 SNEGSKA, per germline (reference sequence). This CDR3 is built from 14 residues. After removal of 5 bases from V and 6 bases from J, the junction contained 8 bases not matched to a gene. CDR3: CSAYPGGADEKLFF. The CDR3 coding sequence is TGCAGTGCTTACCCAGGGGGCGCTGATGAAAAACTGTTTTTT.

This clonotype was picked up a small number of times. The rearrangement joins TRBV14 to TRBJ2-3; D possibly corresponds to TRBD2 (5 bases). The ends were cut back, 0 bases at V and 4 bases at J, with 17 bases in the middle. Germline-derived CDR1 and CDR2 are SGHDN and FVKESK. CDR3 length: 17 residues. The CDR3 here is CASSQEGRTLWADTQYF. As DNA, the CDR3 is TGTGCCAGCAGCCAAGAAGGAAGGACTCTTTGGGCAGATACGCAGTATTTT.

This clonotype showed up just a few times. V is TRBV7-2 and J is TRBJ2-4; 9 bases map to TRBD2. V gave up 5 bases and J gave up 6 bases; unmatched junction bases: 14. This CDR3 comprises 17 residues. CDR1 and CDR2 from the germline V gene are SGHTA and FQGNSA. Written as DNA, the CDR3 is TGTGCCAGCAGCCTCCTTTCCGGGGGAGCGGGGGGAAACATTCAGTACTTC. Protein sequence: CASSLLSGGAGGNIQYF.

The J gene is TRBJ2-5, the V gene TRBV29-1; D possibly matches TRBD1 or TRBD2 (5 bases each). Trimming pared 6 bases from V and 2 bases from J, leaving 13 bases between. The length of the CDR3 is 13 residues. From germline, CDR1 is SQVTM and CDR2 ANQGSEA. CDR3 protein: CSVAGTTQETQYF. In DNA form, the CDR3 reads TGCAGCGTCGCCGGGACCACTCAAGAGACCCAGTACTTC.

This clonotype has only a few counts. V and J are TRBV10-3 and TRBJ1-2; no reliable D call. The germline V and J ends were trimmed by 6 bases and 8 bases, with 13 bases remaining between them. The CDR3 is made up of 12 amino acids. Germline values: CDR1 ENHRY, CDR2 SYGVKD. This CDR3 is CAIRTTTGGYTF. CDR3 sequence (DNA): TGTGCCATCAGGACCACGACGGGCGGCTACACCTTC.

The chain employs TRBV5-1 and TRBJ1-6, with TRBD1 identical over 7 bases. This CDR3 is built from 14 residues. CDR1 and CDR2 (germline): SGHRS, YFSETQ. V gave up 6 bases and J gave up 6 bases; unmatched junction bases: 6. The CDR3 nucleotides are TGCGCCAGCAAGCCGGGACAGCCTAATTCACCCCTCCACTTT. Residues: CASKPGQPNSPLHF.

This clonotype turned up a few times. The chain uses TRBV20-1 and TRBJ2-4; no clear D. Per the germline V gene, CDR1 is DFQATT and CDR2 is SNEGSKA (reference sequence). This CDR3 comprises 15 residues. Trimming cost V 6 bases and J 0 bases, with 15 bases left between them. In DNA form, the CDR3 reads TGCAGTGCCCCCCACTTAGTTGGAGCCAAAAACATTCAGTACTTC. Translated, it gives CSAPHLVGAKNIQYF.

This clonotype was picked up a small number of times. The V gene is TRBV7-3, the J gene TRBJ1-1; TRBD1 matches 11 bases. V shed 5 bases, J shed 0 bases, and the junction held 8 bases outside the gene matches. Germline V lookup: CDR1 SGHTA, CDR2 FQGTGA. CDR3 length equals 17 residues. The DNA of the CDR3 is TGTGCCAGCAGCCCCGGGACAGGGGGAAAAGTGAACACTGAAGCTTTCTTT. Protein sequence: CASSPGTGGKVNTEAFF.

The V gene is TRBV6-1, the J gene TRBJ2-5; D tentatively reads TRBD1 or TRBD2 (6 bases each). The end of the DNA is better explained by TRBJ2-7, so the J call may be wrong. CDR3 length: 17 amino acids. From germline, CDR1 is MNHNS and CDR2 SASEGT. The CDR3 loop is CASMNSGRGTGIHEQYF. CDR3 DNA sequence: TGTGCCAGCATGAACTCAGGGCGGGGCACAGGGATCCACGAGCAGTACTTC.

The count of this clonotype is one. The chain has TRBV2 and TRBJ2-1; D possibly corresponds to TRBD1 (5 bases). This CDR3 is 11 amino acids long. The V gene lost 10 bases and the J gene lost 15 bases, with 19 bases spanning the gap. Germline CDR1 reads SNHLY; CDR2 reads FYNNEI. CDR3 nucleotides: TGTGCCACCACCGTAGGGGAAATTTGGTTCTTC. This sequence encodes CATTVGEIWFF.

The genes are TRBV13 and TRBJ2-1; 7 bases map to TRBD2. Germline CDR1 reads PRHDT; CDR2 reads FYEKMQ (reference sequence). The CDR3 is 15 residues long. The V segment lost 4 bases and the J segment 0 bases; nucleotides outside the gene matches: 3. As DNA, the CDR3 is TGTGCCAGCAGCTGGGGGGGGAGCTCCTACAATGAGCAGTTCTTC. This sequence encodes CASSWGGSSYNEQFF.

The table lists this clonotype with a few counts. The chain combines TRBV3-1 with TRBJ2-6, with unresolved D. Per the germline V gene, CDR1 is LGHDT and CDR2 is YNNKEL (reference sequence). There are 14 residues in the CDR3. V lost 6 bases, J lost 0 bases, and 6 bases lay in between. CDR3 region: CASSGSSGANVLTF. CDR3 sequence (DNA): TGTGCCAGCAGTGGATCCTCTGGGGCCAACGTCCTGACTTTC.

Comment on this clonotype: This may arise from a read error, as a much more abundant clone is one base away. This chain uses TRBV7-2 with TRBJ2-5, with D possibly matching TRBD1 (5 bases). Germline lookup yields CDR1 SGHTA and CDR2 FQGNSA. The CDR3 loop spans 16 amino acids. The V gene lost 8 bases and the J gene lost 1 base, with 20 bases spanning the gap. The CDR3 is CASGSLTQGSQETQYF. The CDR3 bases are TGTGCCAGCGGCTCACTAACCCAGGGCAGCCAAGAGACCCAGTACTTC. The variable domain in full, completed from reference TRBV7-2 and TRBJ2-5, reads GAGVSQSPSNKVTEKGKDVELRCDPISGHTALYWYRQSLGQGLEFLIYFQGNSAPDKSGLPSDRFSAERTGGSVSTLTIQRTQQEDSAVYLCASGSLTQGSQETQYFGPGTRLLVL.